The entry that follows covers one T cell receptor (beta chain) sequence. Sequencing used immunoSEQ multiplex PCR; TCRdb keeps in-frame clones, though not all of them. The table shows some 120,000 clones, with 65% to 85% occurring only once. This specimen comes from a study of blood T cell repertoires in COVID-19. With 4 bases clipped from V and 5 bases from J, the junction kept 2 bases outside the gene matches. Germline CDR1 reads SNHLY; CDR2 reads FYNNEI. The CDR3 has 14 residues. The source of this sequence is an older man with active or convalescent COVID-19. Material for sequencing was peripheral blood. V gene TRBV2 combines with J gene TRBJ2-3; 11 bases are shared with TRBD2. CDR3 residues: CASSVLAGGDTQYF. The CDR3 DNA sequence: TGTGCCAGCAGTGTTCTAGCGGGGGGAGATACGCAGTATTTT.